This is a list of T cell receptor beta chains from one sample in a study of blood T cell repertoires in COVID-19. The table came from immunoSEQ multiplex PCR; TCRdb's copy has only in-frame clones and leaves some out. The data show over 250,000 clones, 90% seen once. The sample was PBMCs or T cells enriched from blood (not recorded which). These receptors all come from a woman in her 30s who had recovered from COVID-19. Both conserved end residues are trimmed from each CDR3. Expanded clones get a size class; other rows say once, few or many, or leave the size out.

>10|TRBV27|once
ASSSGNSPLH
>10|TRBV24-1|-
ATRSVSNEQF
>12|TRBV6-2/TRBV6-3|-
ASSYSAVSYEQY
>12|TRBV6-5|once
ASRRTGQDYGYT
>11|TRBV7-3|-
ASSTQGDTEAF
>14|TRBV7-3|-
ASSLSPTSSGNTIY
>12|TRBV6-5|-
ASSPGQNHQPQH
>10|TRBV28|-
ASSYGGDTQY
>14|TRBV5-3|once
ARSSRASGCTDTQY
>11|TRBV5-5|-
ASSLVGANEQY
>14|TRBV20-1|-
SASGDIGAVGETQY
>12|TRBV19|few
ASSIGQTGHGYT
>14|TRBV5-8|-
ASSPGGRAGADTQY
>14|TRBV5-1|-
ASSLITSGRGETQY
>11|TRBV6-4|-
ASSEARGGGYT
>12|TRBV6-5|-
ASSQQMANEKLF
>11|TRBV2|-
ASRGHQDYEQY
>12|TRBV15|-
ATSRVESRETQY
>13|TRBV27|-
ASSLKRNSYNEQF
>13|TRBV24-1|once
ATSDWGETYNEQF
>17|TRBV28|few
ASSLVRQGTSGVTDTQY
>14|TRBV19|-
ASSRGGPLSNQPQH
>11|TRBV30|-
AWSGRATGELF
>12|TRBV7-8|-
ASSFPAGVQPQH